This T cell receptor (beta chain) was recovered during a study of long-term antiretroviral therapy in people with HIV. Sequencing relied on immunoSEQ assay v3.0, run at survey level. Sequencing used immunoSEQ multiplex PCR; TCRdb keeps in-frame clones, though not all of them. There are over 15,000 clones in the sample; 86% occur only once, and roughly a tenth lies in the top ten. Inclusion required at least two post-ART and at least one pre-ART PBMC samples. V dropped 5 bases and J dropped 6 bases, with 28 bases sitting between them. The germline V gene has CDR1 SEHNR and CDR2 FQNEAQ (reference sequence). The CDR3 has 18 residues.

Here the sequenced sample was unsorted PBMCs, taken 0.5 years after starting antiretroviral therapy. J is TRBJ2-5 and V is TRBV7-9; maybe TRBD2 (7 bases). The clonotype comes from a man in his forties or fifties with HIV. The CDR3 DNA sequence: TGTGCCAGCAGCAGGGGGGGCGGGATTCCCCCCCCACCAAAGACCCAGTACTTC. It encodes CASSRGGGIPPPPKTQYF.